Listed below are T cell receptor beta chains from one sample, sequenced in a study of blood T cell repertoires in COVID-19. TCRdb's table, derived via immunoSEQ multiplex PCR, lists solely in-frame clones and lacks some. The sample includes fewer than 400,000 clones, about nine tenths of them seen just once. Sequencing was performed on PBMCs or T cells enriched from blood (not recorded which). Every receptor here comes from a young man who had recovered from COVID-19. CDR3s include the opening cysteine and the closing phenylalanine or tryptophan. The order of the fields is clone size, J gene, V gene, D gene, CDR3 DNA, CDR3 protein. D genes are given only for firm matches. Expanded clones are given a class, and other clones once, few, many or no size at all.

clone size: few
J gene: TRBJ1-2
V gene: TRBV29-1
D gene: -
CDR3 DNA: TGCAGCGTTGAAGATCGCTCGGGGTCTCAAGGCTACACCTTC
CDR3 protein: CSVEDRSGSQGYTF

clone size: -
J gene: TRBJ1-2
V gene: TRBV5-1
D gene: -
CDR3 DNA: TGCGCCAGCACCGACGCCCAGGGGTTCGGTGGCTACACCTTC
CDR3 protein: CASTDAQGFGGYTF

clone size: -
J gene: TRBJ2-7
V gene: TRBV5-1
D gene: TRBD1
CDR3 DNA: TGCGCCAGCAGTTCAGGACAGGGTGTGCCCACATTCTACGAGCAGTACTTC
CDR3 protein: CASSSGQGVPTFYEQYF

clone size: once
J gene: TRBJ2-3
V gene: TRBV15
D gene: TRBD1
CDR3 DNA: TGTGCCACCAGCAGAGCCCCGCGGGCAGGGGGTCAAGATACGCAGTATTTT
CDR3 protein: CATSRAPRAGGQDTQYF

clone size: -
J gene: TRBJ1-5
V gene: TRBV27
D gene: -
CDR3 DNA: TGTGCCAGCAGTTTAGGGGCAGGTAGCAATCAGCCCCAGCATTTT
CDR3 protein: CASSLGAGSNQPQHF

clone size: -
J gene: TRBJ2-5
V gene: TRBV18
D gene: TRBD2
CDR3 DNA: TGTGCCAGCTCTCGGAACGCGGGAGAAGAGACCCAGTACTTC
CDR3 protein: CASSRNAGEETQYF

clone size: -
J gene: TRBJ2-5
V gene: TRBV5-1
D gene: TRBD1
CDR3 DNA: TGCGCCAGCGATCCAATACCACGGGCAGGGGGCTCGTCCGGAGAGACCCAGTACTTC
CDR3 protein: CASDPIPRAGGSSGETQYF

clone size: -
J gene: TRBJ1-1
V gene: TRBV28
D gene: -
CDR3 DNA: TGTGCCAGCACCCCGGGGGGGATTACGAACACTGAAGCTTTCTTT
CDR3 protein: CASTPGGITNTEAFF

clone size: -
J gene: TRBJ2-7
V gene: TRBV7-9
D gene: TRBD1
CDR3 DNA: TGTGCCAGCAGCTCCGGGACAGGGGGGACCTACGAGCAGTACTTC
CDR3 protein: CASSSGTGGTYEQYF

clone size: once
J gene: TRBJ2-2
V gene: TRBV28
D gene: TRBD2
CDR3 DNA: TGTGCCGGCAAGCCCGGGACTACAACCGGGGAGCTGTTTTTT
CDR3 protein: CAGKPGTTTGELFF

clone size: few
J gene: TRBJ2-7
V gene: TRBV9
D gene: -
CDR3 DNA: TGTGCCAGCAGCGTAGTCCCGTCCTACGAGCAGTACTTC
CDR3 protein: CASSVVPSYEQYF

clone size: -
J gene: TRBJ1-5
V gene: TRBV28
D gene: -
CDR3 DNA: TGTGCCACCCACGCGGGGGGCAATCAGCCCCAGCATTTT
CDR3 protein: CATHAGGNQPQHF

clone size: -
J gene: TRBJ1-5
V gene: TRBV5-6
D gene: TRBD1
CDR3 DNA: TGTGCCAGCAGCCGATACCTTGGACGACAGGGCGGCAATCAGCCCCAGCATTTT
CDR3 protein: CASSRYLGRQGGNQPQHF

clone size: once
J gene: TRBJ1-2
V gene: TRBV6-5
D gene: TRBD1
CDR3 DNA: TGTGCCAGCAGCCTCTCCCAGGGGGCCTATGGCTACACCTTC
CDR3 protein: CASSLSQGAYGYTF

clone size: -
J gene: TRBJ2-2
V gene: TRBV5-4
D gene: -
CDR3 DNA: TGTGCCAGCAGCTTGACCAGCGCGAACACCGGGGAGCTGTTTTTT
CDR3 protein: CASSLTSANTGELFF

clone size: once
J gene: TRBJ2-3
V gene: TRBV19
D gene: TRBD1
CDR3 DNA: TGTGCCAGTTCCCCGACAGGGGACACAGATACGCAGTATTTT
CDR3 protein: CASSPTGDTDTQYF

clone size: -
J gene: TRBJ2-6
V gene: TRBV14
D gene: -
CDR3 DNA: TGTGCCAGCAGCCAAGACCGTAACTCTGGGGCCAACGTCCTGACTTTC
CDR3 protein: CASSQDRNSGANVLTF

clone size: -
J gene: TRBJ1-1
V gene: TRBV7-2
D gene: TRBD1
CDR3 DNA: TGTGCCAGCAGGAGGGACAGGGGGGGCACTGAAGCTTTCTTT
CDR3 protein: CASRRDRGGTEAFF

clone size: -
J gene: TRBJ2-7
V gene: TRBV20-1
D gene: -
CDR3 DNA: TGCAGTGCTAGTAATCGCCAGGGGGGCAAGTACTTC
CDR3 protein: CSASNRQGGKYF

clone size: -
J gene: TRBJ2-5
V gene: TRBV7-9
D gene: -
CDR3 DNA: TGTGCCAGCAGCCTTCCGGGGGTCTTTGAGACCCAGTACTTC
CDR3 protein: CASSLPGVFETQYF

clone size: -
J gene: TRBJ1-2
V gene: TRBV6-5
D gene: -
CDR3 DNA: TGTGCCAGCAGTTACGAGTCTTATACTGGCTACACCTTC
CDR3 protein: CASSYESYTGYTF

clone size: -
J gene: TRBJ2-7
V gene: TRBV9
D gene: TRBD2
CDR3 DNA: TGTGCCAGCAGCGTAAGGAGGACTAGACCTTTCGAGCAGTACTTC
CDR3 protein: CASSVRRTRPFEQYF

clone size: -
J gene: TRBJ2-3
V gene: TRBV7-2
D gene: TRBD1
CDR3 DNA: TGTGCCAGCAGACCGGGACAGTGGACAGATACGCAGTATTTT
CDR3 protein: CASRPGQWTDTQYF